These 2 T cell receptor beta chains originate from one sample sequenced in a study of shared clonotypes between healthy human individuals. TCRdb's copy holds only in-frame clones and misses some; the assay was immunoSEQ multiplex PCR. The data contain about 2.4 million clones, 90% to 95% of them seen just once; the ten biggest clones take up approximately 0.35%. Material: naive CD4+ T cells from PBMCs. The sample's subset: CD45RA+ positively selected. The receptors stem from a man between 18 and 35 years old in good health. Some clones in this sample may be carry-over from other donors' samples.

The gene calls are TRBV6-1 and TRBJ1-1; no definite D call. The CDR3 totals 13 residues. Germline assignment: CDR1 MNHNS and CDR2 SASEGT. The V and J ends lost 6 bases and 0 bases respectively, with 8 bases between them. The CDR3 DNA is TGTGCCAGCAGGGTCCTGATGAACACTGAAGCTTTCTTT. Translating gives CASRVLMNTEAFF.

This chain uses TRBV11-1 with TRBJ2-1, with 9 positions matching TRBD2. There are 16 residues in the CDR3. Germline V lookup: CDR1 SGHAT, CDR2 FQDESV (reference sequence). V gave up 2 bases and J gave up 5 bases; unmatched junction bases: 7. In DNA form, the CDR3 reads TGTGCCAGCAGCTTACTAAGCGGGAGGAGCCACAATGAGCAGTTCTTC. This gives the protein CASSLLSGRSHNEQFF.